Listed below are T cell receptor beta chains from one sample, sequenced in a study of human T cells and chemical hapten exposure. TCRdb analysed the RACE reads with MiXCR anew, one entry per CDR3 protein. The sample contains about 73,000 distinct CDR3 sequences, about 8.5% of which appear only once. The sequences come from whole blood, collected in connection with sensitization to the hapten diphenylcyclopropenone (DPC). These receptors originate from a woman aged 45-59 years with alopecia areata. Some clones in this sample may be carry-over from other donors' samples. Both conserved end residues are part of each CDR3. A D gene is named only where the DNA matches it firmly. The size of a clone is reported for some rows only, either as once, few or many, or as a class for expanded clones.

>TRBJ2-1|TRBD2|few|13|TRBV20-1
TGCAGTGCTAGAGGCGGGAGGGCCCCTGAGCAGTTCTTC
CSARGGRAPEQFF
>TRBJ2-7|NA|many|14|TRBV3-1
TGTGCCAGCAGCCTCAGGACGGCTCCTGCCGAGCAGTACTTC
CASSLRTAPAEQYF
>TRBJ2-7|NA|NA|14|TRBV20-1
TGCAGTGCTAGAGAGACCCCCGCATCCTACGAGCAGTACTTC
CSARETPASYEQYF
>TRBJ1-4|NA|many|14|TRBV6-5
TGTGCCAGCAGTTACGGGCAGGGCGGTGAAAAACTGTTTTTT
CASSYGQGGEKLFF
>TRBJ1-1|NA|few|12|TRBV24-1
TGTGCCACCAGTGATACCAGGGGCAGGACTTTCTTT
CATSDTRGRTFF
>TRBJ1-5|TRBD1|many|14|TRBV20-1
TGCAGTGCCAAGGGACAGGGGGACAATCAGCCCCAGCATTTT
CSAKGQGDNQPQHF
>TRBJ2-2|NA|few|14|TRBV28
TGTGCCAGCAGTTTAGACGGGAAAGGCGGGGAGCTGTTTTTT
CASSLDGKGGELFF
>TRBJ2-1|TRBD1|few|16|TRBV5-1
TGCGCCAGCAGCCTGGGAACAGGGGGCTGGTACAATGAGCAGTTCTTC
CASSLGTGGWYNEQFF
>TRBJ1-5|NA|many|16|TRBV7-2
TGTGCCAGCAGCTTAGGGGAGTTGGGGGGCGGACAGCCCCAGCATTTT
CASSLGELGGGQPQHF
>TRBJ2-5|NA|NA|14|TRBV7-2
TGTGCCAGCAGCTTTCAGGGGACCCAAGAGACCCAGTACTTC
CASSFQGTQETQYF
>TRBJ1-1|NA|few|13|TRBV10-3
TGTGCCATCAGCGCCTCGCGGGGCGCTGAAGCTTTCTTT
CAISASRGAEAFF
>TRBJ2-5|NA|few|12|TRBV5-1
TGCGCCAGCAGCATGGCCGAAGAGACCCAGTACTTC
CASSMAEETQYF
>TRBJ2-1|TRBD2|few|17|TRBV7-9
TGTGCCAGCAGCTTAGTCCGAGAGCGGGAGGGCCGGAATGAGCAGTTCTTC
CASSLVREREGRNEQFF
>TRBJ1-1|NA|many|14|TRBV30
TGTGCCTGGTCCGGCGGTTACCAGAACACTGAAGCTTTCTTT
CAWSGGYQNTEAFF
>TRBJ2-2|TRBD1|many|15|TRBV12-3/TRBV12-4
TGTGCCAGCAGCTCCGGGACAGGGGCCACCGGGGAGCTGTTTTTT
CASSSGTGATGELFF
>TRBJ2-1|NA|few|13|TRBV7-2
TGTGCCAGCAGCCCCGGCTCCTACAATGAGCAGTTCTTC
CASSPGSYNEQFF
>TRBJ2-5|TRBD1|NA|13|TRBV12-3/TRBV12-4
TGTGCCAGCAGTAACAGGGGGCAAGAGACCCAGTACTTC
CASSNRGQETQYF
>TRBJ2-1|NA|few|14|TRBV5-6
TGTGCCAGCAGCTCAGAGACAGGTTACAATGAGCAGTTCTTC
CASSSETGYNEQFF
>TRBJ2-1|TRBD1|few|17|TRBV24-1
TGTGCCACCAGTGATTTAGTCCGGACAGGGGGTAAAAATGAGCAGTTCTTC
CATSDLVRTGGKNEQFF
>TRBJ1-4|NA|few|15|TRBV12-3/TRBV12-4
TGTGCCAGCAGACTACTCTTACAGGGAGGCGAAAAACTGTTTTTT
CASRLLLQGGEKLFF
>TRBJ2-1|NA|NA|12|TRBV7-2
TGTGCCAGCAGCCCGACTAACGATGAGCAGTTCTTC
CASSPTNDEQFF
>TRBJ1-5|TRBD1|few|14|TRBV6-5
TGTGCCAGCAGTTACCGGACAGGGAATCAGCCCCAGCATTTT
CASSYRTGNQPQHF
>TRBJ2-1|TRBD2|NA|16|TRBV4-2
TGTGCCAGCAGCCCCCCGGCAGCGGGGATCCGTGGGGAGCAGTTCTTC
CASSPPAAGIRGEQFF
>TRBJ2-6|NA|few|15|TRBV15
TGTGCCACCAGTGGGCATAGCTCTGGGGCCAACGTCCTGACTTTC
CATSGHSSGANVLTF
>TRBJ2-6|NA|few|16|TRBV4-3
TGCGCCAGCAGCCCAACGCAGAGCTCTGGGGCCAACGTCCTGACTTTC
CASSPTQSSGANVLTF
>TRBJ2-6|NA|few|15|TRBV6-2/TRBV6-3
TGTGCCAGCTCTGGGGGAAGCTCTGGGGCCAACGTCCTGACTTTC
CASSGGSSGANVLTF
>TRBJ1-1|NA|many|12|TRBV20-1
TGCAGTGCTCCCCGGACAGCCACTGAAGCTTTCTTT
CSAPRTATEAFF
>TRBJ2-6|TRBD1|NA|15|TRBV5-1
TGCGCCAGCAGCGTAGACAGGGCTGGGGCCAACGTCCTGACTTTC
CASSVDRAGANVLTF
>TRBJ2-7|NA|few|14|TRBV7-8
TGTGCCAGCAGGACTCAGGAGGGGCCCTACGAGCAGTACTTC
CASRTQEGPYEQYF
>TRBJ2-5|NA|few|13|TRBV3-1
TGTGCCAGCAGCCAAGGTCTTGAAGAGACCCAGTACTTC
CASSQGLEETQYF
>TRBJ1-1|TRBD1|many|13|TRBV4-2
TGTGCCAGCAGCCAGGACAGGGGGTCAAAAGCTTTCTTT
CASSQDRGSKAFF
>TRBJ2-7|TRBD2|NA|16|TRBV6-5
TGTGCCAGCAGTTACTCCCCGGGACTAGCGGGAGAGGAGCAGTACTTC
CASSYSPGLAGEEQYF
>TRBJ2-5|NA|few|11|TRBV6-2/TRBV6-3
TGTGCCAGCAGTCCCGAGGAGACCCAGTACTTC
CASSPEETQYF
>TRBJ2-7|NA|many|14|TRBV7-7
TGTGCCAGCAGCTTATCGAGACCCCTCGGCGAGCAGTACTTC
CASSLSRPLGEQYF
>TRBJ1-5|TRBD1|few|16|TRBV28
TGTGCCAGCAGCGATAGATTGGACAGGGTTAATCAGCCCCAGCATTTT
CASSDRLDRVNQPQHF
>TRBJ2-7|NA|few|14|TRBV12-3/TRBV12-4
TGTGCCAGCAGCCTTGGCGGACCCCCATACGAGCAGTACTTC
CASSLGGPPYEQYF
>TRBJ2-3|TRBD2|NA|17|TRBV28
TGTGCCAGCAGCTCCTCCGGGACTAGCGGGATGACAGATACGCAGTATTTT
CASSSSGTSGMTDTQYF
>TRBJ2-2|NA|few|14|TRBV12-3/TRBV12-4
TGTGCCAGCAGTTTAAGACCCCAGGGCGGGGAGCTGTTTTTT
CASSLRPQGGELFF
>TRBJ2-1|NA|NA|19|TRBV4-1
TGCGCCAGCAGCCCCGTTCTGTCTGTTAGCGGTTTTCTCTACAATGAGCAGTTCTTC
CASSPVLSVSGFLYNEQFF
>TRBJ2-7|NA|many|14|TRBV29-1
TGCAGCGTCCCGGGACAAGAGGGCTCCTACGAGCAGTACTTC
CSVPGQEGSYEQYF